This record covers a single T cell receptor (beta chain). Antigen unknown. The data originate from a study of regulatory T cells in long-lasting Graves disease. The CDR3 loop spans 16 amino acids. Per germline, CDR1 MNHNS and CDR2 SASEGT. V lost 6 bases, J lost 1 base, and 9 bases stayed unmatched. Assembly of TCR beta libraries relied on iRepertoire HTBI primers together with Arm-PCR of CDR3 regions. TCRdb reanalysed the multiplex PCR reads using MiXCR and keeps one entry per CDR3 protein. The top ten hold about a quarter of the sample, which has about 420,000 distinct CDR3 sequences, 16% seen once. Findings of the study overall: Relative to newly diagnosed Graves' patients, persistent ones had lower TCR diversity. Favored usage of TRBV28, TRBJ1-2 and TRBJ2-5 was recorded in persistent disease.

Time point here: newly diagnosed GD, antithyroid drugs for less than 3 months. With RNA extracted from PBMCs as input, the TCR library was made. An endocrinology department in Xi'an, China, recruited the patients. The sample also formed part of further work on T cells in Graves' hyperthyroidism and ophthalmopathy. That report notes: For Graves' hyperthyroidism to be stable, ophthalmopathy could not progress within 18 months.

Sequencing was performed on peripheral blood mononuclear cells (PBMCs), taken at new diagnosis, from a patient treated with antithyroid drugs. The clonotype originates from a young woman with Graves disease. The V gene is TRBV6-1, the J gene TRBJ1-5; 7 positions match TRBD1. The CDR3 region is CASSKRQGGSNQPQHF. The CDR3 nucleotides read TGTGCCAGCAGCAAAAGACAGGGAGGCAGCAATCAGCCCCAGCATTTT.